This T cell receptor (beta chain) was identified in a study of cytomegalovirus exposure and HLA in healthy donors. Across the whole study: One earlier analysis, a look at 180 million or so T cells, found some 120 million unique TCR beta sequences.

Germline V gene data show CDR1 as MGHDK and CDR2 as SYGVNS. The CDR3 runs to 14 residues. V lost 5 bases and J 5 bases, leaving 14 bases between the germline ends. Comments on this clone: No antigen is known for it.

Use of 60 Vbeta and 13 Jbeta primers characterized the PCR. The data were produced by immunoSEQ multiplex PCR, yet TCRdb's version contains in-frame clones alone and is incomplete. This table has some 90,000 clones, around 71% appearing once. Points from the study as a whole: Later analysis identified a missense DCLRE1C variant that was linked to TCR beta V- and J-gene trimming. According to a later analysis, most TCR beta chains associated with CMV appeared HLA-restricted. Cytomegalovirus status, reportedly, was diagnosed with high specificity and sensitivity by the classifier.

V is TRBV25-1 and J is TRBJ2-3, with D perhaps matching TRBD2 (6 bases). The receptor was isolated from a man aged 55 to 70 in good health and CMV-seronegative. Input material: PBMCs. The CDR3 protein is CASSREELEDTQYF. DNA for the CDR3: TGTGCCAGCAGTAGGGAGGAATTGGAAGATACGCAGTATTTT.